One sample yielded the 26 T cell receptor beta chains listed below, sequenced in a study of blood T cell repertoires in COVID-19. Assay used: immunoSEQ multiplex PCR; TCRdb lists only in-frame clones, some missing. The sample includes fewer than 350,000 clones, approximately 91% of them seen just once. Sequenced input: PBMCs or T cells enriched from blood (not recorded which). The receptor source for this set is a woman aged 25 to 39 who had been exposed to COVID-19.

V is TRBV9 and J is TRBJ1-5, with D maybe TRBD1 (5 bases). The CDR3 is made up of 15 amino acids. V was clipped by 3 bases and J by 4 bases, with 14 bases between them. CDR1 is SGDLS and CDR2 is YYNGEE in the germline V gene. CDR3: CASSGGEYKNQPQHF. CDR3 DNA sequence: TGTGCCAGCAGCGGGGGGGAGTATAAGAATCAGCCCCAGCATTTT.

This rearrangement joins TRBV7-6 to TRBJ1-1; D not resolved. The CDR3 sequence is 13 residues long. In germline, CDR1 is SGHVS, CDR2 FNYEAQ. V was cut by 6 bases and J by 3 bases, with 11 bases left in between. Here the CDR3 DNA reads TGTGCCAGCAGATCCGTGGGCTACACTGAAGCTTTCTTT. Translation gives CASRSVGYTEAFF.

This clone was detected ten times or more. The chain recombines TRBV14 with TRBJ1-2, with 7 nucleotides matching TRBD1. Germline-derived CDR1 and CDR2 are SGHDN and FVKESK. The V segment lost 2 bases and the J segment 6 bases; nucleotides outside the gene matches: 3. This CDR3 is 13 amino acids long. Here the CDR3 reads CASSQTTGDGYTF. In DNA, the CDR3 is TGTGCCAGCAGCCAAACAACAGGGGATGGCTACACCTTC.

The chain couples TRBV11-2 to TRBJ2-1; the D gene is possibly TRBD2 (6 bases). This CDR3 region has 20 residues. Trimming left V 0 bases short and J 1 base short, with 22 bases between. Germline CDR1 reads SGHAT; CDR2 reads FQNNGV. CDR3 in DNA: TGTGCCAGCAGCTTAGATCCCATGCTAAGATACGGGAGTTCCTACAATGAGCAGTTCTTC. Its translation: CASSLDPMLRYGSSYNEQFF.

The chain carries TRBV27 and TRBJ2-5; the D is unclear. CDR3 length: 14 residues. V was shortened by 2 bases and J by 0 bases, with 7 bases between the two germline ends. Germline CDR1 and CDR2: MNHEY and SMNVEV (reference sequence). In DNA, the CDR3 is TGTGCCAGCAGTTTAATGAGGTACCAAGAGACCCAGTACTTC. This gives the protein CASSLMRYQETQYF.

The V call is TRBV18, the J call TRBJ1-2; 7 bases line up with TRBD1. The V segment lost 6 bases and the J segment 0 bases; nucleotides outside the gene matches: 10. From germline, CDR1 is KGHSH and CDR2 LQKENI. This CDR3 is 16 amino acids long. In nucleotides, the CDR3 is TGTGCCAGCTCGCCCGGGACAACAGGGGCTAACTATGGCTACACCTTC. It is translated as CASSPGTTGANYGYTF.

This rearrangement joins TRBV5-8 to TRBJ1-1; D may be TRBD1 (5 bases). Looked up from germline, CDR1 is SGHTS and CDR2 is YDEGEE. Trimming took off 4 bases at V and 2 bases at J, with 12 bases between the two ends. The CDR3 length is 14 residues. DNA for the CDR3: TGTGCCAGCAGCCACGACAGTTCCAACACTGAAGCTTTCTTT. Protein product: CASSHDSSNTEAFF.

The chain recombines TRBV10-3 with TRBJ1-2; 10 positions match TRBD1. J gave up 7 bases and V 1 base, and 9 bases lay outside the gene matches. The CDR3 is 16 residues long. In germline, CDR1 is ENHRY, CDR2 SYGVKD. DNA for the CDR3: TGTGCCATCAGTGAGTTTTCCGGGACAGGGGCTATTGGCTACACCTTC. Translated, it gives CAISEFSGTGAIGYTF.

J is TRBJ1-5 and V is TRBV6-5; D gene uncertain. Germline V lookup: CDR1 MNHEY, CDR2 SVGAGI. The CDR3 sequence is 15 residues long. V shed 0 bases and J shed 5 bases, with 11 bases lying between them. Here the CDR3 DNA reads TGTGCCAGCAGTTACTCGAGGGAGACGGATCAGCCCCAGCATTTT. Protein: CASSYSRETDQPQHF.

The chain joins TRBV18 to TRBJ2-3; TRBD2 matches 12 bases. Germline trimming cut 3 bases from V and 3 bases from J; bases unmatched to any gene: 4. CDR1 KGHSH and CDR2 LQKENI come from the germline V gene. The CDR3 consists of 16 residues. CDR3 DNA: TGTGCCAGCTCACCGCCTAGCGGGAGGGGAACAGATACGCAGTATTTT. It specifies CASSPPSGRGTDTQYF. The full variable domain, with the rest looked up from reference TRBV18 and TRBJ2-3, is NAGVMQNPRHLVRRRGQEARLRCSPMKGHSHVYWYRQLPEEGLKFMVYLQKENIIDESGMPKERFSAEFPKEGPSILRIQQVVRGDSAAYFCASSPPSGRGTDTQYFGPGTRLTVL.

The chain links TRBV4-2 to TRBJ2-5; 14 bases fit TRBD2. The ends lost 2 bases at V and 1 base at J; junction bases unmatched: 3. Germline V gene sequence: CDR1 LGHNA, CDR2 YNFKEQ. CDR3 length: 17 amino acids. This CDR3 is CASSQSGLAGGQETQYF. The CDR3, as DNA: TGTGCCAGCAGCCAATCCGGACTAGCGGGAGGCCAAGAGACCCAGTACTTC.

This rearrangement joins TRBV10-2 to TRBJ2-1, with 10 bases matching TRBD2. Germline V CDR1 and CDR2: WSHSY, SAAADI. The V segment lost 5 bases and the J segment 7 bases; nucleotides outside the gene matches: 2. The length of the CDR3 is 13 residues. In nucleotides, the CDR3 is TGCGCCAGCAGTAGCGGGAGGGGGAATGAGCAGTTCTTC. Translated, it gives CASSSGRGNEQFF.

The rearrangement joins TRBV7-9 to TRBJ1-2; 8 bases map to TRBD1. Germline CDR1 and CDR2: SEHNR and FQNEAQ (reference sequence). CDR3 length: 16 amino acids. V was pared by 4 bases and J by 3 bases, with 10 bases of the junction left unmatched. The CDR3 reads CASSSILDRGHYGYTF. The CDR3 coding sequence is TGTGCCAGCAGCTCCATTTTAGACAGGGGACACTATGGCTACACCTTC.

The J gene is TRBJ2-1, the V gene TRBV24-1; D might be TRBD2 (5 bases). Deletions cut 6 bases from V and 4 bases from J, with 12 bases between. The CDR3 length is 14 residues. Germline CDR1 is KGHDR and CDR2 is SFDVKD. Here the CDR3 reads CATSPGLLYNEQFF. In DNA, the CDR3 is TGTGCCACCAGTCCCGGACTCTTATACAATGAGCAGTTCTTC.

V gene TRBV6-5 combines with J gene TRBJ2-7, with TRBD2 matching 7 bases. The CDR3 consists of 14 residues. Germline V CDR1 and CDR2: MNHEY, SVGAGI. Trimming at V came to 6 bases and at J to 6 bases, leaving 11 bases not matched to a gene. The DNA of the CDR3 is TGTGCCAGCAGGTCTAGCGGTCCGTCGGGCGAGCAGTACTTC. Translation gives CASRSSGPSGEQYF.

The DNA for the CDR3 is TGCAGCGCCTCCGAGACAGCCTCCTCCTACGAGCAGTACTTC. Translating it yields CSASETASSYEQYF. The rearrangement uses TRBV29-1 and TRBJ2-7; D is perhaps TRBD1 (5 bases). The CDR3 is made up of 14 amino acids. Germline V gives CDR1 SQVTM, CDR2 ANQGSEA. V lost 7 bases and J 0 bases, leaving 16 bases between the germline ends.

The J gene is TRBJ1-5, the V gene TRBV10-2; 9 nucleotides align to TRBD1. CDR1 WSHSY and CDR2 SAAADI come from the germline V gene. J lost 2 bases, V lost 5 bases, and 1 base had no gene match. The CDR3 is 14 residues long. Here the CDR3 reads CASSWTGGNQPQHF. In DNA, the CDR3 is TGCGCCAGCAGTTGGACAGGGGGCAATCAGCCCCAGCATTTT.

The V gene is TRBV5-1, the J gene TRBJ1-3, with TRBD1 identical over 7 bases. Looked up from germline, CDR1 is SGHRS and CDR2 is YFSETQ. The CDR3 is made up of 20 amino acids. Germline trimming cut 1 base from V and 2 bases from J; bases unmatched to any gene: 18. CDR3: CASSLKVVGVDRLPGNTIYF. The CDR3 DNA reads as TGCGCCAGCAGCTTGAAAGTGGTGGGGGTGGACAGGCTTCCTGGAAACACCATATATTTT.

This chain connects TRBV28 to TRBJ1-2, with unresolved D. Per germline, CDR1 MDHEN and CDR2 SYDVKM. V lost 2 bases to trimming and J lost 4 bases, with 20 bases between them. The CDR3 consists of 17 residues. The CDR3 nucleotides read TGTGCCAGCAGTTTAGCCGCGACAACTCTAAGACCCTATGGCTACACCTTC. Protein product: CASSLAATTLRPYGYTF.

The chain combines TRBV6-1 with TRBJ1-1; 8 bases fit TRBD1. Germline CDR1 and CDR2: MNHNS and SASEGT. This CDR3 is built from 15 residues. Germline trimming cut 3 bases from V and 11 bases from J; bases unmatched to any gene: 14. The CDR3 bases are TGTGCCAGCAGTGACACAGGGGGAGACGGGTTGGGCGCTTTCTTT. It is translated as CASSDTGGDGLGAFF.

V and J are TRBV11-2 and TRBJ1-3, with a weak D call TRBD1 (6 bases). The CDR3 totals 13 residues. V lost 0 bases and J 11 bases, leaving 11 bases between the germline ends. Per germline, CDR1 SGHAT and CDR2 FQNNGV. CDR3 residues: CASSLEGAGAIYF. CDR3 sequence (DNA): TGTGCCAGCAGCTTAGAGGGGGCTGGGGCCATATATTTT.

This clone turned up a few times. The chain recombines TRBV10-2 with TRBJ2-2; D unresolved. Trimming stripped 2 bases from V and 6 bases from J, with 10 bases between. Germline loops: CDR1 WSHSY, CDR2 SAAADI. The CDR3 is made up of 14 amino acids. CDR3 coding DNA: TGCGCCAGCAGTGAGGCTAGAGACGCCGGGGAGCTGTTTTTT. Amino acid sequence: CASSEARDAGELFF.

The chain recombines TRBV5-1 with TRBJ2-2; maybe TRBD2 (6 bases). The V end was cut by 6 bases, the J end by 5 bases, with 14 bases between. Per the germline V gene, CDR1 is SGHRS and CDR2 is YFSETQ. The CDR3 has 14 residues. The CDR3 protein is CASNPASATGELFF. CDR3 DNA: TGCGCCAGCAATCCGGCTAGCGCGACCGGGGAGCTGTTTTTT.

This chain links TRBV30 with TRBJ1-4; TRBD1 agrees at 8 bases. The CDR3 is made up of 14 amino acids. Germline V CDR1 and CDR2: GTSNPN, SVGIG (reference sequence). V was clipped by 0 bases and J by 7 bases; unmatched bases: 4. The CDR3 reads CAWSVPGGGEKLFF. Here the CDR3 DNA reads TGTGCCTGGAGTGTACCAGGGGGCGGTGAAAAACTGTTTTTT.

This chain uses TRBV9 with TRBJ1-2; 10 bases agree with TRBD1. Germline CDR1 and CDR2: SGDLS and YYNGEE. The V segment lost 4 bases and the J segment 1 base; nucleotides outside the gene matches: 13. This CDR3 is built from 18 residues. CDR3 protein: CASSPQGTGARHNYGYTF. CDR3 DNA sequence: TGTGCCAGCAGCCCCCAAGGGACAGGGGCCCGGCATAACTATGGCTACACCTTC.

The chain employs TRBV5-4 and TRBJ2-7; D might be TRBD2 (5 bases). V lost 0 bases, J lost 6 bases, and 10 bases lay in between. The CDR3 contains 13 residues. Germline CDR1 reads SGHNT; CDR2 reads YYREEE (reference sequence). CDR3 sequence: CASSLDRGAEQYF. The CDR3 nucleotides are TGTGCCAGCAGCTTGGACCGGGGAGCCGAGCAGTACTTC.